These 18 T cell receptor beta chains share one sample of origin, sequenced in a study of T cell clonality in common variable immunodeficiency. Only in-frame clones appear in the TCRdb table, and some are missing; sequencing was by immunoSEQ multiplex PCR. The sample holds more than 55,000 clones, and no clone turns up only once. The specimen sequenced was peripheral blood mononuclear cells. All receptors derive from a person aged 18 to 69 in good health.

This clone was counted ten times or more. The DNA ends 3 residues before the CDR3 does, and the rest of the CDR3 is filled in from the germline J gene. The gene calls are TRBV7-9 and TRBJ1-1, with D maybe TRBD1 (6 bases). V lost 4 bases, J lost 2 bases, and 11 bases lay in between. Per germline, CDR1 SEHNR and CDR2 FQNEAQ (reference sequence). The CDR3 covers 14 residues. The sequenced CDR3 bases are TGTGCCAGCAGCTCACTGGACAGCAACACTGAA. It is translated as CASSSLDSNTE. The whole CDR3 sequence reads CASSSLDSNTEAFF.

This clone was seen ten or more times. The read is 3 residues too short to cover the CDR3 end, so that end is filled in from the germline J gene. The genes are TRBV30 and TRBJ2-1, with 8 bases fitting TRBD2. Germline CDR1 reads GTSNPN; CDR2 reads SVGIG (reference sequence). The CDR3 covers 16 residues. V shed 3 bases and J 1 base; nucleotides not matched to a gene: 8. The CDR3 protein is CAWSGTGTRSYNEQFF. The CDR3 DNA, read in part, is TGTGCCTGGAGCGGGACCGGGACTAGGTCCTACAATGAG.

This clone was detected many times. Sequencing ends 3 residues short of the CDR3 end; the germline J gene provides the rest. This chain joins TRBV20-1 and TRBJ2-1; 10 bases are shared with TRBD2. V lost 3 bases and J lost 0; bases outside the gene matches: 14. The CDR3 spans 19 residues. The germline CDR1 and CDR2 sequences are DFQATT and SNEGSKA (reference sequence). The sequenced CDR3 bases are TGCAGTGCTAGGAAAAGGAGGACTAGCGGTCTTAGCTCCTACAATGAG. As protein: CSARKRRTSGLSSYNE. The entire CDR3 is CSARKRRTSGLSSYNEQFF.

This clone was picked up many times. The read ends 3 residues before the CDR3 terminus; that terminus is restored from the germline J gene. This rearrangement joins TRBV5-1 to TRBJ2-7; 9 bases fit TRBD1. Germline V gives CDR1 SGHRS, CDR2 YFSETQ. Trimming at V came to 3 bases and at J to 3 bases, leaving 7 bases not matched to a gene. The length of the CDR3 is 15 residues. The CDR3 DNA, read in part, is TGCGCCAGCAGCTCACCGGGACAGGGACACTACGAG. Encoded protein: CASSSPGQGHYE. The whole CDR3 reads CASSSPGQGHYEQYF.

The table lists this clone with many counts. The sequenced fragment ends 3 residues before the CDR3 boundary, so the rest is inferred from the germline J gene. The gene calls are TRBV28 and TRBJ1-1; D is unclear. The CDR3 is 13 residues long. Trimming took off 6 bases at V and 2 bases at J, with 10 bases between the two ends. Germline values: CDR1 MDHEN, CDR2 SYDVKM. CDR3 region: CASSPLTNTEAFF. The sequenced part of the CDR3 DNA is TGTGCCAGCAGCCCCCTAACCAACACTGAA.

This clone was seen at least ten times. The CDR3 end falls 3 residues outside the read, so it is completed with the germline J gene. The rearrangement uses TRBV4-2 and TRBJ2-1; 8 nucleotides agree with TRBD2. The CDR3 has 16 amino acids. The germline V gene encodes CDR1 LGHNA and CDR2 YNFKEQ. Losses at the gene ends were 6 bases for V and 8 bases for J; bases not matched to a gene: 15. Partial CDR3 DNA: TGTGCCAGCAGTTCGGCGGGAGGCACTGGAAGGGATGAG. It translates to CASSSAGGTGRDE. The entire CDR3 is CASSSAGGTGRDEQFF.

This clone was observed many times. A read error may produce the germline difference seen at one junction end. The read falls 3 residues short of the CDR3 end, and the missing part is taken from the germline J gene. The genes are TRBV4-2 and TRBJ1-1; D is undetermined. Germline loops: CDR1 LGHNA, CDR2 YNFKEQ. The CDR3 covers 13 residues. The CDR3 here is CASSASDDTEAFF. The part of the CDR3 DNA that was read is TGCGCCAGCAGCGCGAGTGATGACACTGAA.

This clone was picked up many times. The read ends 3 residues shy of where the CDR3 ends; the end is completed using the germline J gene. J is TRBJ2-3 and V is TRBV7-9, with D uncertain. The CDR3 length is 14 residues. The V end was cut by 10 bases, the J end by 4 bases, with 18 bases between. Germline V gives CDR1 SEHNR, CDR2 FQNEAQ (reference sequence). Partial CDR3 DNA: TGTGCCACCCTGGCACTGCAAAGGGCAGATACG. This sequence encodes CATLALQRADT. The complete CDR3 protein is CATLALQRADTQYF.

This clone has a count of ten or more. Read coverage stops 3 residues before the CDR3 terminus; the germline J gene supplies the remainder. The chain joins TRBV11-3 to TRBJ2-7; TRBD1 matches 10 bases. The germline V gene encodes CDR1 SGHNT and CDR2 YENEEA. This CDR3 has 15 residues. The DNA read from the CDR3 is TGTGCAAGTCGCCCCGGGACAGGGGAGTCCTACGAG. Translated, it gives CASRPGTGESYE. The full CDR3 is CASRPGTGESYEQYF.

This clone showed up many times. This CDR3 is CASSHIGLAGSSYEQYF. CDR3 DNA (partial): TGTGCCAGCAGCCACATCGGACTAGCGGGTAGTTCCTACGAG. The chain couples TRBV14 to TRBJ2-7, with 11 bases lining up with TRBD2. The read ends 3 residues before the CDR3 terminus; that terminus is restored from the germline J gene. Germline trimming cut 3 bases from V and 1 base from J; bases unmatched to any gene: 8. From germline, CDR1 is SGHDN and CDR2 FVKESK. The CDR3 is 17 residues long. Variable domain in full (rest from reference TRBV14 and TRBJ2-7): EAGVTQFPSHSVIEKGQTVTLRCDPISGHDNLYWYRRVMGKEIKFLLHFVKESKQDESGMPNNRFLAERTGGTYSTLKVQPAELEDSGVYFCASSHIGLAGSSYEQYFGPGTRLTVT.

This clone was seen repeatedly, ten times or more. The read ends 3 residues early relative to the CDR3; the germline J gene fills the gap. The chain is built from TRBV9 and TRBJ2-3, with 10 bases aligning to TRBD2. V was pared by 0 bases and J by 5 bases, with 6 bases of the junction left unmatched. This CDR3 is 16 amino acids long. Germline CDR1 and CDR2: SGDLS and YYNGEE. CDR3 sequence reads: CASSVVSLAGVDTQYF. The covered CDR3 bases are TGTGCCAGCAGCGTAGTATCCCTAGCGGGAGTAGATACG.

This clone was picked up many times. The read finishes 3 residues shy of the CDR3 end, and the germline J gene is used to complete it. The chain combines TRBV29-1 with TRBJ2-2; 9 nucleotides line up with TRBD1. Germline CDR1 reads SQVTM; CDR2 reads ANQGSEA. The CDR3 runs 13 residues. The trim removed 8 bases at V and 3 bases at J, leaving 4 bases unmatched. The CDR3 loop reads CSIRDRDTGELFF. The CDR3 DNA, read in part, is TGCAGCATCCGGGACAGGGACACCGGGGAG.

This clone showed up many times. The read ends 3 residues before the CDR3 terminus; that terminus is restored from the germline J gene. The rearrangement uses TRBV4-1 and TRBJ2-3, with D perhaps TRBD1 or TRBD2 (5 bases each). The CDR3 sequence is 14 residues long. Germline assignment: CDR1 MGHRA and CDR2 YSYEKL. The V and J ends lost 0 bases and 3 bases respectively, with 7 bases between them. CDR3: CASSQEGETDTQYF. CDR3 DNA, as far as it was read: TGCGCCAGCAGCCAAGAAGGGGAGACAGATACG.

This clone was counted many times. The read ends 3 residues before the CDR3 terminus; that terminus is restored from the germline J gene. V is TRBV19 and J is TRBJ2-1; D not certain. Germline values: CDR1 LNHDA, CDR2 SQIVND (reference sequence). This CDR3 is built from 11 residues. Between the trimmed V and J ends, which lost 3 bases and 6 bases, there was a span of 3 bases. CDR3 amino acids: CASSIFNEQFF. Incomplete CDR3 DNA: TGTGCCAGTAGTATCTTCAATGAG.

This clone has ten or more counts. With the read ending 3 residues before the CDR3 end, the germline J gene is used to fill in that end. V gene TRBV19 combines with J gene TRBJ2-2, with D possibly TRBD2 on 6 matching bases. V was cut by 3 bases and J by 4 bases, with 9 bases left in between. The CDR3 is 14 amino acids. The germline V gene has CDR1 LNHDA and CDR2 SQIVND (reference sequence). The CDR3 sequence is CASSMGTRTGELFF. CDR3 DNA (partial): TGTGCCAGTAGTATGGGGACTCGCACCGGGGAG.

This clone was picked up many times. The CDR3 end is not reached by the read, which stops 3 residues before it; the germline J gene fills it in. The chain carries TRBV20-1 and TRBJ2-5; no clear D gene. V shed 2 bases and J shed 7 bases, with 11 bases lying between them. CDR1 is DFQATT, CDR2 SNEGSKA, per germline (reference sequence). The CDR3 has 12 amino acids. The CDR3 spells CSARSRGGTQYF. Partial CDR3 DNA: TGCAGTGCTAGATCTCGAGGCGGGACC.

This clone was found many times. Read coverage stops 3 residues before the CDR3 terminus; the germline J gene supplies the remainder. The chain is built from TRBV28 and TRBJ2-3; TRBD2 aligns across 8 bases. The CDR3 extends over 15 amino acids. J lost 2 bases, V lost 5 bases, and 6 bases had no gene match. Germline CDR1 is MDHEN and CDR2 is SYDVKM. The covered CDR3 bases are TGTGCCAGCAGTACACTAGCGGCCTCCACAGATACG. As protein: CASSTLAASTDT. The whole CDR3 region reads CASSTLAASTDTQYF.

About this clone itself: Read coverage stops 3 residues before the CDR3 terminus; the germline J gene supplies the remainder. This chain joins TRBV5-1 and TRBJ2-1, with TRBD2 as a possible D gene (6 bases). V was clipped by 4 bases and J by 5 bases, with 10 bases between them. CDR1 and CDR2 (germline): SGHRS, YFSETQ. The CDR3 totals 13 residues. The CDR3 DNA, read in part, is TGCGCCAGCAGCCGGACTACCCACAATGAG. Protein sequence: CASSRTTHNE. The complete CDR3 sequence is CASSRTTHNEQFF.